This TCR beta chain was identified in a study of T-cell reconstitution after alpha-beta-depleted transplantation in children. As it was prepared, the TCRbeta library received unique molecular identifiers. MiXCR, run by TCRdb on the PCR reads, gives a single entry per CDR3 protein. Counted here are some 400,000 distinct CDR3 sequences, roughly 22% occurring once; the ten biggest clones make up over 3.5%. CDR3 size: 16 residues. Trimming cost V 5 bases and J 0 bases, with 14 bases left between them. This clonotype was picked up a small number of times. This clonotype was obtained from a human donor who donated a stem cell graft to a child with acute myeloid leukemia. The chain is built from TRBV12-3 or TRBV12-4 and TRBJ2-1; D is possibly TRBD1 (5 bases). The material sequenced was PBMCs from the stem cell graft donor, taken from the stem cell graft. This CDR3 reads CASSPSTGSSYNEQFF. Here the CDR3 DNA reads TGTGCCAGCAGTCCTTCCACAGGAAGCTCCTACAATGAGCAGTTCTTC.